A single sample is the source of the 5 T cell receptor beta chains below, sequenced in a study of OX40 agonist ivuxolimab in advanced cancers. Only in-frame clones appear in the TCRdb table, and some are missing; sequencing was by immunoSEQ multiplex PCR. The sample lists tens of thousands of clones, 60% to 80% seen once, with around 5% in the top ten. The specimen was CD4+ or CD8+ T cells sorted from blood, collected in a trial of the OX40 agonist ivuxolimab. Receptor source: an adult with an advanced solid tumor such as melanoma, head and neck, liver or kidney cancer.

This chain connects TRBV28 to TRBJ2-3; D perhaps matches TRBD2 (5 bases). The germline gives CDR1 MDHEN, CDR2 SYDVKM. V was trimmed by 2 bases and J by 8 bases, leaving 8 bases between them. The CDR3 runs 12 residues. In DNA form, the CDR3 reads TGTGCCAGCAGTTTAATGGCGGGTACGCAGTATTTT. This sequence encodes CASSLMAGTQYF.

This chain uses TRBV15 with TRBJ1-1; D gene ambiguous. Germline lookup yields CDR1 LNHNV and CDR2 YYDKDF (reference sequence). The CDR3 is 17 amino acids. V lost 0 bases, J lost 0 bases, and 14 bases lay in between. The CDR3 here is CATSRELIGFMNTEAFF. CDR3 nucleotides: TGTGCCACCAGCAGAGAATTAATTGGTTTCATGAACACTGAAGCTTTCTTT.

V usage is TRBV7-2 and J usage is TRBJ1-1; TRBD1 might be the D (5 bases). Trimming removed 3 bases at V and 6 bases at J, with 17 bases between. The CDR3 has 15 residues. Germline-derived CDR1 and CDR2 are SGHTA and FQGNSA. The CDR3 DNA is TGTGCCAGCAGCTTTCTTTCTCCGGGGGTGGCTGAAGCTTTCTTT. This codes for CASSFLSPGVAEAFF.

The gene calls are TRBV15 and TRBJ2-5; no firm D call. Between the trimmed V and J ends, which lost 0 bases and 1 base, there was a span of 6 bases. CDR1 is LNHNV, CDR2 YYDKDF, per germline (reference sequence). The CDR3 has 14 amino acids. For the CDR3, the DNA is TGTGCCACCAGCAGAGATCTCGGCCAAGAGACCCAGTACTTC. It codes for CATSRDLGQETQYF.

Here the CDR3 DNA reads TGTGCCAGCAGCTTGGTTGGACAGGGGGCGCAGAAGACCCAGTACTTC. Protein product: CASSLVGQGAQKTQYF. This chain links TRBV28 with TRBJ2-5, with 11 bases that match TRBD1. This CDR3 is built from 16 residues. Germline CDR1 MDHEN, CDR2 SYDVKM. J was trimmed by 6 bases and V by 6 bases; bases with no gene match: 12.